These 5 T cell receptor beta chains were all obtained from the same sample, sequenced in a study of memory CD8 T cells in hepatitis C reinfection. The data were produced by immunoSEQ multiplex PCR, yet TCRdb's version contains in-frame clones alone and is incomplete. The top ten clones hold around 0.7% of a sample with 45,000 to 50,000 clones, about 88% of them seen once. Time point described: late/post reinfection, 12 to 24 weeks after detection. Sorted cells were sequenced directly ex vivo without any in vitro expansion. The sample comprised naive CD8+ T cells sorted from blood. The receptors were gathered from a man aged 18 to 29 with hepatitis C virus infection.

This clone has more than one count but fewer than ten. The chain uses TRBV27 and TRBJ2-6; D gene unclear. Germline V gene data show CDR1 as MNHEY and CDR2 as SMNVEV (reference sequence). The CDR3 loop spans 14 amino acids. Trimming removed 5 bases at V and 0 bases at J, with 5 bases between. Here the CDR3 reads CASSPHSGANVLTF. Here the CDR3 DNA reads TGTGCCAGCAGTCCACACTCTGGGGCCAACGTCCTGACTTTC.

This clone was seen just once. The rearrangement joins TRBV5-1 to TRBJ2-5, with a tentative D call TRBD2 (6 bases). The end of the DNA is better explained by TRBJ2-7, so the J call may be wrong. Germline-derived CDR1 and CDR2 are SGHRS and YFSETQ. This CDR3 is 14 amino acids long. For the CDR3, the DNA is TGCGCCAGCAGCCCGGGGGACGCATCCTACGAGCAGTACTTC. Its translation is CASSPGDASYEQYF.

The chain couples TRBV5-8 to TRBJ1-1, with a tentative D call TRBD1 (6 bases). The CDR3 contains 14 residues. V lost 6 bases to trimming and J lost 3 bases, with 15 bases between them. CDR1 and CDR2 from the germline V gene are SGHTS and YDEGEE. The CDR3 DNA reads TGTGCCAGCATCCACAGGGACCTCTACACTGAAGCTTTCTTT. It yields the protein CASIHRDLYTEAFF. The entire variable domain, with the rest obtained from reference TRBV5-8 and TRBJ1-1, is as follows: EAGVTQSPTHLIKTRGQQATLRCSPISGHTSVYWYQQALGLGLQFLLWYDEGEERNRGNFPPRFSGRQFPNYSSELNVNALELEDSALYLCASIHRDLYTEAFFGQGTRLTVV.

The chain has TRBV27 and TRBJ2-1; 7 bases align to TRBD2. Per germline, CDR1 MNHEY and CDR2 SMNVEV (reference sequence). Losses at the gene ends were 2 bases for V and 5 bases for J; bases not matched to a gene: 6. The CDR3 runs to 15 residues. CDR3 residues: CASSLQGLDDNEQFF. The DNA for the CDR3 is TGTGCCAGCAGTTTACAAGGACTAGACGACAATGAGCAGTTCTTC.

The rearrangement joins TRBV5-4 to TRBJ2-5; a weak D match, TRBD1 (6 bases). Germline-derived CDR1 and CDR2 are SGHNT and YYREEE (reference sequence). This CDR3 comprises 14 residues. Trimming took 0 bases from V and 4 from J, leaving 10 bases between them. The CDR3 sequence: CASSLGPGAETQYF. CDR3 in DNA: TGTGCCAGCAGCTTGGGTCCAGGGGCAGAGACCCAGTACTTC.